This passage covers 11 T cell receptor beta chains from one sample sequenced in a study of blood T cell repertoires in COVID-19 (dated by TCRdb to 2018 to 2021). Library preparation was by the immunoSEQ multiplex PCR assay. In TCRdb, the immuneACCESS table is reduced to in-frame sequences with V and J assigned. These tables do not hold every clone; where another copy was compared, an unresolved V gene accounts for under half, and the others remain unexplained. This sample comprises around 290,000 clones, over 75% of them detected only once. Of the sample, 1.1% falls within the top ten clones. The sample consisted of PBMCs or T cells enriched from blood (not recorded which). Receptors originate from a woman in her twenties or thirties who had recovered from COVID-19.

The gene calls are TRBV19 and TRBJ2-1; D is unclear. V was clipped by 3 bases and J by 8 bases, with 17 bases between them. The CDR3 totals 15 residues. Germline V lookup: CDR1 LNHDA, CDR2 SQIVND (reference sequence). This CDR3 reads CASSIRSPAVDEQFF. Here the CDR3 DNA reads TGTGCCAGTAGTATTCGGAGCCCGGCCGTAGATGAGCAGTTCTTC.

The rearrangement uses TRBV10-1 and TRBJ2-7; 8 bases match TRBD1. The CDR3 contains 15 residues. The V gene's germline CDR1 is WNHNN and CDR2 SYGVQD (reference sequence). Unmatched junction bases numbered 7, after V lost 6 bases and J lost 0 bases. The CDR3 DNA sequence: TGCGCCAGCAGAACGGGACAGGCAAGCTCCTACGAGCAGTACTTC. Residues: CASRTGQASSYEQYF.

The gene calls are TRBV29-1 and TRBJ2-7; 9 nucleotides line up with TRBD1. J gave up 4 bases and V 5 bases, and 6 bases lay outside the gene matches. The CDR3 runs 13 residues. From germline, CDR1 is SQVTM and CDR2 ANQGSEA. The CDR3 coding sequence is TGCAGCGTTCCCGGGACAGGGATATACGAGCAGTACTTC. The encoded protein is CSVPGTGIYEQYF.

The chain is built from TRBV2 and TRBJ1-2; TRBD1 is a possible D gene (5 bases). Looked up from germline, CDR1 is SNHLY and CDR2 is FYNNEI. CDR3 length: 13 amino acids. Trimming left V 10 bases short and J 7 bases short, with 19 bases between. This CDR3 is CANSREGFAGYTF. CDR3 bases: TGTGCCAACAGCAGGGAGGGTTTCGCTGGCTACACCTTC.

The chain couples TRBV5-1 to TRBJ1-2; 7 nucleotides agree with TRBD1. The CDR3 is 15 residues long. Per the germline V gene, CDR1 is SGHRS and CDR2 is YFSETQ. Trimming cost V 0 bases and J 2 bases; bases outside gene matches: 4. CDR3 nucleotides: TGCGCCAGCAGCTTGGTTACAGGGGAGAACTATGGCTACACCTTC. Translating gives CASSLVTGENYGYTF.

The chain joins TRBV5-6 to TRBJ2-7; 12 bases match TRBD2. After removal of 2 bases from V and 2 bases from J, the junction contained 2 bases not matched to a gene. This CDR3 has 15 residues. Germline CDR1 is SGHDT and CDR2 is YYEEEE. CDR3 DNA sequence: TGTGCCAGCAGCTTACTAGCGGGAGGCGCCTACGAGCAGTACTTC. This translates into CASSLLAGGAYEQYF.

The rearrangement uses TRBV5-1 and TRBJ2-7, with TRBD2 matching 8 bases. The V gene end was trimmed by 4 bases and the J gene end by 6 bases; junction bases not matched to a gene: 6. Germline V CDR1 and CDR2: SGHRS, YFSETQ. This CDR3 spans 13 amino acids. The CDR3 nucleotides are TGCGCCAGCAGCATAGGACTAGCTGCCGAGCAGTACTTC. This encodes CASSIGLAAEQYF. Full variable domain (outside the CDR3, taken from reference TRBV5-1 and TRBJ2-7): KAGVTQTPRYLIKTRGQQVTLSCSPISGHRSVSWYQQTPGQGLQFLFEYFSETQRNKGNFPGRFSGRQFSNSRSEMNVSTLELGDSALYLCASSIGLAAEQYFGPGTRLTVT.

CDR3 sequence (DNA): TGTGCCAGCAGTTACTCGAAATGGGCTGGGCAGCCCCAGCATTTT. Protein sequence: CASSYSKWAGQPQHF. The chain joins TRBV6-5 to TRBJ1-5; D is unresolved. The CDR3 is made up of 15 amino acids. Germline CDR1 reads MNHEY; CDR2 reads SVGAGI. V gave up 0 bases and J gave up 7 bases, with 13 bases separating them.

The CDR3: CASSQDGPGEAYNEQFF. The CDR3, as DNA: TGCGCCAGCAGCCAAGATGGCCCGGGGGAGGCCTACAATGAGCAGTTCTTC. The chain is built from TRBV4-1 and TRBJ2-1; possible D gene TRBD2, 6 bases. Trimming took 0 bases from V and 2 from J, leaving 14 bases between them. The V gene's germline CDR1 is MGHRA and CDR2 YSYEKL. The CDR3 extends over 17 amino acids.

V gene TRBV28 combines with J gene TRBJ1-2; the D gene is possibly TRBD1 (5 bases). The germline V gene has CDR1 MDHEN and CDR2 SYDVKM. The CDR3 runs 14 residues. The V and J ends lost 4 bases and 3 bases respectively, with 12 bases between them. CDR3 sequence reads: CASSSPGLHYGYTF. In nucleotides, the CDR3 is TGTGCCAGCAGTTCCCCAGGGCTACACTATGGCTACACCTTC.

The rearrangement links TRBV7-2 to TRBJ2-7, with TRBD2 matching 11 bases. The CDR3 covers 17 residues. Per the germline V gene, CDR1 is SGHTA and CDR2 is FQGNSA. V was clipped by 3 bases and J by 3 bases; unmatched bases: 10. Here the CDR3 reads CASSLFLLAGGSYEQYF. The CDR3 DNA is TGTGCCAGCAGCTTGTTCTTGTTAGCGGGAGGGAGCTACGAGCAGTACTTC.